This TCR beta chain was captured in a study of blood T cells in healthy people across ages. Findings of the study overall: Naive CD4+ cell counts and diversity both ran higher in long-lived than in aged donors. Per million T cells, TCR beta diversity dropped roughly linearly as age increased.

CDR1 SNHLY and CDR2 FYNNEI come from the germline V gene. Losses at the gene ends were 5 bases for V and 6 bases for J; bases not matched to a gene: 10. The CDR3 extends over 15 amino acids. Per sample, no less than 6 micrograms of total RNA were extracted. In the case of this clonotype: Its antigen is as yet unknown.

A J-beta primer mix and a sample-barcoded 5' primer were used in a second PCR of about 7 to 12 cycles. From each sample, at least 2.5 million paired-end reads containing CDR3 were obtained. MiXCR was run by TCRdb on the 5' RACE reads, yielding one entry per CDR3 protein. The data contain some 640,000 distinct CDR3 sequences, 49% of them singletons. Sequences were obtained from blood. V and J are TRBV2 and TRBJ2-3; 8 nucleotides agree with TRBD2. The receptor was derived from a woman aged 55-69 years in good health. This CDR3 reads CASSQGSGNVDTQYF. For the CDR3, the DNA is TGTGCCAGCAGTCAGGGTAGCGGGAATGTGGATACGCAGTATTTT.